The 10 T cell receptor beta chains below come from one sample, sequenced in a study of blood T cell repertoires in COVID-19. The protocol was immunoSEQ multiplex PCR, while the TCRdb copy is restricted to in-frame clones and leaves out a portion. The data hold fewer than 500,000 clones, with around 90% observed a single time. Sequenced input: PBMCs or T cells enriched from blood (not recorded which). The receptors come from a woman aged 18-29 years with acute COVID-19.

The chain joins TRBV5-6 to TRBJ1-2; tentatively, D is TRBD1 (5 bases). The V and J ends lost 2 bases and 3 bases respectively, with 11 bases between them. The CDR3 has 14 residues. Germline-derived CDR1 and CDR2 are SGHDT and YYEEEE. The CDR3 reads CASSFQQVYYGYTF. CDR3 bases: TGTGCCAGCAGCTTCCAACAGGTTTACTATGGCTACACCTTC.

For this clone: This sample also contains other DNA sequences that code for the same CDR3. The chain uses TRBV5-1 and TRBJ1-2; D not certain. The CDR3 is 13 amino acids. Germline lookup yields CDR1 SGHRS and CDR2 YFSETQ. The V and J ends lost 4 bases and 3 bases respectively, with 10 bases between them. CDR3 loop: CASSPDGDYGYTF. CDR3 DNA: TGCGCCAGCAGCCCGGACGGGGACTATGGCTACACCTTC.

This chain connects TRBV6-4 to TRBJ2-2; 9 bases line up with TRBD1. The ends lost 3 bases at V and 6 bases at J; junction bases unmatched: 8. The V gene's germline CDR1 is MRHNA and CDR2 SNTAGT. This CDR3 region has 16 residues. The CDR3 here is CASSEEGQGVPGELFF. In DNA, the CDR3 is TGTGCCAGCAGTGAAGAGGGACAGGGAGTTCCCGGGGAGCTGTTTTTT.

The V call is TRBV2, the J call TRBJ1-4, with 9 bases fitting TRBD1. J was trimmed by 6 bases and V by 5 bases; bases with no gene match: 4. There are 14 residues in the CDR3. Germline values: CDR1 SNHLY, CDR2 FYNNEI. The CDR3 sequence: CASSTDRGDEKLFF. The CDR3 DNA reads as TGTGCCAGCAGTACGGACAGGGGAGATGAAAAACTGTTTTTT.

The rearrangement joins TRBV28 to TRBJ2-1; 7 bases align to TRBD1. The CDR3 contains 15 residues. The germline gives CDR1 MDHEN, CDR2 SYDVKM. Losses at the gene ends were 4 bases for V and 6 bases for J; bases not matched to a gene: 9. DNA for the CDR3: TGTGCCAGCAGTTCGCGACAGGGATGGGGCAATGAGCAGTTCTTC. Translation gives CASSSRQGWGNEQFF.

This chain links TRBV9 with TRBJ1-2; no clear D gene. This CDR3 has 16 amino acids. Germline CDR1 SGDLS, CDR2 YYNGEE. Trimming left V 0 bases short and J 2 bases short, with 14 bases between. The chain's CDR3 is CASSVGSGVPNYGYTF. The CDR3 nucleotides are TGTGCCAGCAGCGTAGGGTCCGGAGTTCCAAACTATGGCTACACCTTC.

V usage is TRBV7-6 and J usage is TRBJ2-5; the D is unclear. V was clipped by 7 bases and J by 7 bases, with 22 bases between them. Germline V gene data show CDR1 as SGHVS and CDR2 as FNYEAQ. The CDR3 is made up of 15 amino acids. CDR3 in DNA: TGTGCCAGCACCCAAAGGTACCAGGTCGGATTGACCCAGTACTTC. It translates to CASTQRYQVGLTQYF.

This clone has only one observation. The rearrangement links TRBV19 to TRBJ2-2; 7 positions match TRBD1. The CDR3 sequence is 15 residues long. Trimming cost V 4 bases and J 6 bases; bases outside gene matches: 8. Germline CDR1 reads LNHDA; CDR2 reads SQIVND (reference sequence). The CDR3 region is CASSTTGAPPGELFF. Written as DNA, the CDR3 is TGTGCCAGTAGTACCACAGGGGCCCCGCCCGGGGAGCTGTTTTTT.

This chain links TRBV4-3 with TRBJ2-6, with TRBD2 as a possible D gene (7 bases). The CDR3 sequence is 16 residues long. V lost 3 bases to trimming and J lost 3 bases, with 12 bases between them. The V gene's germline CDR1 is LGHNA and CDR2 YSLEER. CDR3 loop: CASSQVGGRGANVLTF. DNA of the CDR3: TGCGCCAGCAGCCAGGTCGGGGGGCGTGGGGCCAACGTCCTGACTTTC.

CDR3 DNA: TGTGCCAGCAGGCCTCAGGGGGCGGGCTATGGCTACACCTTC. Its translation is CASRPQGAGYGYTF. The V call is TRBV28, the J call TRBJ1-2, with 8 bases lining up with TRBD1. The CDR3 loop spans 14 amino acids. The ends lost 6 bases at V and 4 bases at J; junction bases unmatched: 7. Germline values: CDR1 MDHEN, CDR2 SYDVKM.